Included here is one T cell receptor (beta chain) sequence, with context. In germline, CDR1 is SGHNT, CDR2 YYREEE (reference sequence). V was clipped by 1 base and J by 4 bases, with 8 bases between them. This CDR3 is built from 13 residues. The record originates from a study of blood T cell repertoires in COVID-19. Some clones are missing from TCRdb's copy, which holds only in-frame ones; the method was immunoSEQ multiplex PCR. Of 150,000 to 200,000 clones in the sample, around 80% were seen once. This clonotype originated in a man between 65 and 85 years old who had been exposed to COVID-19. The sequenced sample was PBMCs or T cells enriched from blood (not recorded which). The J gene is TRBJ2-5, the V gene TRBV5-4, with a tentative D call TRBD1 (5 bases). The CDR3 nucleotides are TGTGCCAGCAGCTTGCCCCAGGGAGAGACCCAGTACTTC. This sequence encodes CASSLPQGETQYF. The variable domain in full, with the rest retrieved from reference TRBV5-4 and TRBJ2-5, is ETGVTQSPTHLIKTRGQQVTLRCSSQSGHNTVSWYQQALGQGPQFIFQYYREEENGRGNFPPRFSGLQFPNYSSELNVNALELDDSALYLCASSLPQGETQYFGPGTRLLVL.